This T cell receptor beta chain was profiled in a study of identifying expanded T cells in peripheral blood. Whole-study results and caveats: Differentially abundant clones: 1 to 1.5 between replicates, around 17 at around 2 weeks, approximately 19 at four. Variance in clone template counts between approximately two-week samples significantly increased with total template count across all healthy donors.

There are a few counts of this clone. As yet, its antigen is unknown. No infections or other immune events were documented during collection. Clones were read by immunoSEQ multiplex PCR, and TCRdb kept only the in-frame ones, dropping some. The sample carries nearly 60,000 clones, approximately 90% recorded once. From germline, CDR1 is LNHDA and CDR2 SQIVND (reference sequence). The V end lost 3 bases, the J end lost 3 bases, and 8 bases lay between the germline ends. The CDR3 length is 13 residues. This sequence was found in a person aged 18 to 70 in good health. Sequenced input: blood. This chain connects TRBV19 to TRBJ1-2; D not certain. For the CDR3, the DNA is TGTGCCAGTAGTATTGGGCTGTACTATGGCTACACCTTC. Its translation is CASSIGLYYGYTF.